These 2 T cell receptor beta chains came from one sample sequenced in a study of cytomegalovirus exposure and HLA in healthy donors. Vbeta (60) and Jbeta (13) primers were used in the PCR. Sequencing was performed with immunoSEQ multiplex PCR; in TCRdb, only in-frame clones are kept and a portion is missing. Of about 43,000 clones in the sample, 51% were seen once. Specimen: PBMCs. The receptor source for this set is a man between 60 and 70 years old in good health and CMV-seronegative.

In this sample, this clone turned up a few times. The chain is built from TRBV6-6 and TRBJ2-6; D not certain. The germline V gene encodes CDR1 MNHNY and CDR2 SVGAGI (reference sequence). Trimming took off 2 bases at V and 4 bases at J, with 6 bases between the two ends. The CDR3 is 14 amino acids. CDR3 in DNA: TGTGCCAGCAGTTACATAGCCGGGGCCAACGTCCTGACTTTC. Its translation is CASSYIAGANVLTF.

In its sample, this clone was seen a few times. This chain links TRBV4-2 with TRBJ1-2; tentative D call: TRBD1 (5 bases). V was clipped by 5 bases and J by 4 bases, with 23 bases between them. This CDR3 is built from 17 residues. Germline assignment: CDR1 LGHNA and CDR2 YNFKEQ. CDR3 bases: TGTGCCAGCAGCGCCATCCCAGGGTTGGGTAAGAGCTATGGCTACACCTTC. Protein: CASSAIPGLGKSYGYTF.